A selection of T cell receptor beta chains follows, all from one sample in a study of cytomegalovirus exposure and HLA in healthy donors. Some clones are missing from TCRdb's copy, which holds only in-frame ones; the method was immunoSEQ multiplex PCR. The sample shows approximately 200,000 clones, approximately 80% of them seen only once. The sample taken for sequencing was PBMCs. These receptors came from a man aged 18 to 30 in good health and CMV-seropositive. Each CDR3 is given with its conserved first and last residue. The order of the fields is J gene, D gene, clone size, V gene, CDR3 DNA, CDR3 protein. The D gene is left open where the match is weak. For some rows the clone size is stated as once, few or many, or as a class when expanded; others skip it.

J: TRBJ1-2; D: .; size: .; V: TRBV30; DNA: TGTGCCTGGAGGGGGGGACTGCTTAACTATGGCTACACCTTC; CDR3: CAWRGGLLNYGYTF
J: TRBJ2-7; D: TRBD2; size: .; V: TRBV4-1; DNA: TGCGCCAGCAGCCACGAGGGACTAGCGTGGAGCTCCTACGAGCAGTACTTC; CDR3: CASSHEGLAWSSYEQYF
J: TRBJ2-5; D: TRBD1; size: .; V: TRBV7-6; DNA: TGTGCCAGCAGCCCCGGGCCCAGGGGGAAGTACCAAGAGACCCAGTACTTC; CDR3: CASSPGPRGKYQETQYF
J: TRBJ1-3; D: .; size: .; V: TRBV5-6; DNA: TGTGCCAGCAGCCGGGCGGGAGGAAACACCATATATTTT; CDR3: CASSRAGGNTIYF
J: TRBJ1-1; D: .; size: .; V: TRBV12-5; DNA: TGTGCTAGTGGTTTGGTCGTTGGGGCGCGCACTGAAGCTTTCTTT; CDR3: CASGLVVGARTEAFF
J: TRBJ2-2; D: TRBD2; size: once; V: TRBV7-9; DNA: TGTGCCAGCAGCCCTCGGACTAGCGGGAGAAGTTACGGGGAGCTGTTTTTT; CDR3: CASSPRTSGRSYGELFF
J: TRBJ1-4; D: .; size: .; V: TRBV5-1; DNA: TGCGCCAGCAGCCGATCGGGGGGCTTAGCTAATGAAAAACTGTTTTTT; CDR3: CASSRSGGLANEKLFF
J: TRBJ2-2; D: TRBD1; size: .; V: TRBV30; DNA: TGTGCCTGGAGTGACAGGGGGGACGAGCTGTTTTTT; CDR3: CAWSDRGDELFF
J: TRBJ2-3; D: .; size: .; V: TRBV2; DNA: TGTGCCAGCAGTGAACAGGGGCCCACAGATACGCAGTATTTT; CDR3: CASSEQGPTDTQYF
J: TRBJ1-5; D: TRBD1; size: .; V: TRBV19; DNA: TGTGCCAGTAGTCCGACAGGGGCTCAGCCCCAGCATTTT; CDR3: CASSPTGAQPQHF
J: TRBJ2-7; D: TRBD2; size: .; V: TRBV6-6; DNA: TGTGCCTCTGGGGGGGAGCAATCCTACGAGCAGTACTTC; CDR3: CASGGEQSYEQYF
J: TRBJ2-7; D: TRBD1; size: .; V: TRBV29-1; DNA: TGCAGCGTTGGGGAACAGGGGGCTGGCGAGCAGTACTTC; CDR3: CSVGEQGAGEQYF
J: TRBJ2-1; D: .; size: .; V: TRBV7-8; DNA: TGTGCCAGCAGCTTAACGGGGTCTCGTGAGCAGTTCTTC; CDR3: CASSLTGSREQFF
J: TRBJ2-7; D: .; size: .; V: TRBV18; DNA: TGTGCCAGCTCACCGTTTGGAACTAGCTCGGGCGAGCAGTACTTC; CDR3: CASSPFGTSSGEQYF
J: TRBJ1-1; D: .; size: .; V: TRBV30; DNA: TGTGCCTGGAGTCGGGGACTGAACGCTGAAGCTTTCTTT; CDR3: CAWSRGLNAEAFF
J: TRBJ2-7; D: .; size: .; V: TRBV5-4; DNA: TGTGCCAGCAGCACGAAGGATCGGACTCCGTCCTACGAGCAGTACTTC; CDR3: CASSTKDRTPSYEQYF
J: TRBJ2-5; D: .; size: .; V: TRBV4-2; DNA: TGTGCCAGCAGCCAAGAAAGCCGAGCCGAGACCCAGTACTTC; CDR3: CASSQESRAETQYF
J: TRBJ2-2; D: .; size: .; V: TRBV4-2; DNA: TGTGCCAGCCGAATTTCGGGCAGGGGCACCGGGGAGCTGTTTTTT; CDR3: CASRISGRGTGELFF
J: TRBJ2-7; D: .; size: .; V: TRBV6-1; DNA: TGTGCCAGCAGTGACCAGGTCCGCTCCTACGAGCAGTACTTC; CDR3: CASSDQVRSYEQYF
J: TRBJ2-1; D: TRBD2; size: .; V: TRBV9; DNA: TGTGCCAGCGCTATTTCGACTAGCGTGTCTTACAATGAGCAGTTCTTC; CDR3: CASAISTSVSYNEQFF
J: TRBJ2-4; D: TRBD2; size: .; V: TRBV27; DNA: TGTGCCAGCCCCGGCCCGGCGGGAGGGCCATTAGCCAAAAACATTCAGTACTTC; CDR3: CASPGPAGGPLAKNIQYF
J: TRBJ2-6; D: TRBD2; size: .; V: TRBV4-3; DNA: TGCGCCAGCAGCCAAGAAGCGGGAACTGGGGCCAACGTCCTGACTTTC; CDR3: CASSQEAGTGANVLTF
J: TRBJ1-1; D: .; size: .; V: TRBV9; DNA: TGTGCCAGCAGCGGGGGGCCTATCACTGAAGCTTTCTTT; CDR3: CASSGGPITEAFF
J: TRBJ2-3; D: .; size: .; V: TRBV7-9; DNA: TGTGCCAGCAGCTTAACAGCGGAGTTAGATACGCAGTATTTT; CDR3: CASSLTAELDTQYF
J: TRBJ2-3; D: TRBD2; size: .; V: TRBV7-2; DNA: TGTGCCAGCAGCCCCGGACTAGGAGCTACGCAGTATTTT; CDR3: CASSPGLGATQYF
J: TRBJ2-7; D: .; size: .; V: TRBV18; DNA: TGTGCCAGCTCACCTCAGTCTTGGAGCTACGAGCAGTACTTC; CDR3: CASSPQSWSYEQYF
J: TRBJ1-5; D: TRBD1; size: .; V: TRBV5-6; DNA: TGTGCCAGCAGCTCAACTACAGGGGGCGGCAATCAGCCCCAGCATTTT; CDR3: CASSSTTGGGNQPQHF
J: TRBJ2-5; D: .; size: .; V: TRBV9; DNA: TGTGCCAGCAGCGCGGGGGAGACCCAGTACTTC; CDR3: CASSAGETQYF
J: TRBJ2-7; D: TRBD2; size: .; V: TRBV27; DNA: TGTGCCAGCAGCCTAGCGGGCTCGTACGAGCAGTACTTC; CDR3: CASSLAGSYEQYF
J: TRBJ2-3; D: .; size: .; V: TRBV18; DNA: TGTGCCAGCTCACCACTGGGGACGCGGGGTTCTCATAGCACAGATACGCAGTATTTT; CDR3: CASSPLGTRGSHSTDTQYF
J: TRBJ2-2; D: .; size: .; V: TRBV9; DNA: TGTGCCAGCAGCTCCCAGGGGCTTCGGACCGGGGAGCTGTTTTTT; CDR3: CASSSQGLRTGELFF
J: TRBJ2-2; D: TRBD2; size: .; V: TRBV6-1; DNA: TGTGCCAGCAGTGGGACTAGGGACTGGAACACCGGGGAGCTGTTTTTT; CDR3: CASSGTRDWNTGELFF
J: TRBJ1-1; D: TRBD1; size: .; V: TRBV4-3; DNA: TGCGCCAGCAGCCAGCTCAGGGGGACTGAAGCTTTCTTT; CDR3: CASSQLRGTEAFF
J: TRBJ2-1; D: TRBD2; size: once; V: TRBV2; DNA: TGTGCCAGCAGCGGGACTAGCGCGGGGGATGAGCAGTTCTTC; CDR3: CASSGTSAGDEQFF
J: TRBJ2-3; D: TRBD1; size: once; V: TRBV6-1; DNA: TGTGCCAGCTCGAATAACAGGGGGTCAACAGATACGCAGTATTTT; CDR3: CASSNNRGSTDTQYF
J: TRBJ2-5; D: TRBD1; size: .; V: TRBV29-1; DNA: TGCAGCGTTGAGACAGGGGGCTGGGAGACCCAGTACTTC; CDR3: CSVETGGWETQYF
J: TRBJ1-2; D: TRBD1; size: .; V: TRBV5-4; DNA: TGTGCCAGCAGCACCGACAGGGTAGCTAACTATGGCTACACCTTC; CDR3: CASSTDRVANYGYTF
J: TRBJ1-1; D: .; size: .; V: TRBV11-3; DNA: TGTGCCAGCAGCTTAGGTGCGGCTGACGCTGAAGCTTTCTTT; CDR3: CASSLGAADAEAFF
J: TRBJ1-1; D: .; size: .; V: TRBV13; DNA: TGTGCCAGCAGCCTGACAGGCTTCGACACTGAAGCTTTCTTT; CDR3: CASSLTGFDTEAFF
J: TRBJ2-1; D: TRBD2; size: .; V: TRBV7-3; DNA: TGTGCCAGCAGCGGACGGACTAGCGGGACTGCTGAGCAGTTCTTC; CDR3: CASSGRTSGTAEQFF
J: TRBJ2-7; D: TRBD1; size: .; V: TRBV28; DNA: TGTGCCAGCAGTTTATTCGGGGCAGGGGGCAAAAGCTACGAGCAGTACTTC; CDR3: CASSLFGAGGKSYEQYF
J: TRBJ2-2; D: TRBD1; size: once; V: TRBV5-1; DNA: TGCGCCAGCAGCTTGGAACCTCGGGACAGGTTCAACACCGGGGAGCTGTTTTTT; CDR3: CASSLEPRDRFNTGELFF
J: TRBJ1-1; D: TRBD1; size: .; V: TRBV19; DNA: TGTGCCAGTAGTATAGTTGGGGACAGGGGCACTGAAGCTTTCTTT; CDR3: CASSIVGDRGTEAFF
J: TRBJ2-7; D: TRBD2; size: .; V: TRBV9; DNA: TGTGCCAGCAGCGTAGTGGTAAGGGCGGGAGACGGCTACGAGCAGTACTTC; CDR3: CASSVVVRAGDGYEQYF
J: TRBJ1-1; D: .; size: .; V: TRBV30; DNA: TGTGCCTGGAGTGGTCCGTCTCTGAACACTGAAGCTTTCTTT; CDR3: CAWSGPSLNTEAFF
J: TRBJ1-5; D: .; size: .; V: TRBV6-6; DNA: TGTGCCAGCAGTTATGGGGTCGGAGGGAGCAATCAGCCCCAGCATTTT; CDR3: CASSYGVGGSNQPQHF
J: TRBJ2-1; D: TRBD2; size: .; V: TRBV29-1; DNA: TGCAGCGTTTCGACTAGCGGGAGGTTTAATGAGCAGTTCTTC; CDR3: CSVSTSGRFNEQFF
J: TRBJ2-5; D: .; size: .; V: TRBV7-2; DNA: TGTGCCAGCAGCTTCGGGAAGACCCAAGAGACCCAGTACTTC; CDR3: CASSFGKTQETQYF
J: TRBJ2-1; D: TRBD2; size: .; V: TRBV7-3; DNA: TGTGCCAGCAGGCGGACTAGCGGGGGCCAAAATGAGCAGTTCTTC; CDR3: CASRRTSGGQNEQFF
J: TRBJ2-3; D: .; size: .; V: TRBV10-3; DNA: TGTGCCGTCTCCTTAAACACAGATACGCAGTATTTT; CDR3: CAVSLNTDTQYF
J: TRBJ1-5; D: TRBD1; size: once; V: TRBV5-6; DNA: TGTGCCAGCAGCTTGGACAGGGGGTGGAATCAGCCCCAGCATTTT; CDR3: CASSLDRGWNQPQHF
J: TRBJ2-7; D: .; size: .; V: TRBV5-4; DNA: TGTGCCAGCAGCTTCTCGGGAGCGCGCGAGCAGTACTTC; CDR3: CASSFSGAREQYF
J: TRBJ2-7; D: .; size: .; V: TRBV7-9; DNA: TGTGCCAGCACGGGTGGGTACGAGCAGTACTTC; CDR3: CASTGGYEQYF
J: TRBJ1-3; D: .; size: .; V: TRBV2; DNA: TGTGCCAGCAGTGAACAGGGTGGAAACACCATATATTTT; CDR3: CASSEQGGNTIYF
J: TRBJ2-7; D: .; size: .; V: TRBV7-2; DNA: TGTGCCAGCAGCCCACAAGCAGGGGAGTACGAGCAGTACTTC; CDR3: CASSPQAGEYEQYF